Shown below are 19 T cell receptor beta chains from a single sample sequenced in a study of cytomegalovirus exposure and HLA in healthy donors. PCR amplification relied on 60 Vbeta primers (plus 13 Jbeta primers). The protocol was immunoSEQ multiplex PCR, while the TCRdb copy is restricted to in-frame clones and leaves out a portion. The sample lists about 140,000 clones; less than 10% were seen once. What was sequenced was PBMCs. These receptors were obtained from a male donor in good health and CMV-seronegative.

The CDR3 DNA sequence: TGTGCCAGCAGCTTGTCTTATACTAGCACAGATACGCAGTATTTT. Its translation is CASSLSYTSTDTQYF. V is TRBV7-3 and J is TRBJ2-3; D gene ambiguous. The CDR3 is 15 residues long. The V gene's germline CDR1 is SGHTA and CDR2 FQGTGA. The V end was cut by 3 bases, the J end by 0 bases, with 10 bases between.

There are a few counts of this clone. V gene TRBV7-3 combines with J gene TRBJ2-3; 10 bases agree with TRBD2. This CDR3 has 18 residues. The trim removed 0 bases at V and 0 bases at J, leaving 6 bases unmatched. In germline, CDR1 is SGHTA, CDR2 FQGTGA. The CDR3, as DNA: TGTGCCAGCAGCTTAACGTCAGCGGGGGGGTCTAGCACAGATACGCAGTATTTT. This gives the protein CASSLTSAGGSSTDTQYF.

The V gene is TRBV19, the J gene TRBJ1-1; 9 bases map to TRBD1. The germline gives CDR1 LNHDA, CDR2 SQIVND (reference sequence). CDR3 length: 16 amino acids. V dropped 5 bases and J dropped 4; count of bases not matched to a gene: 11. CDR3 amino acids: CASSSLTGGSSTEAFF. CDR3 nucleotide sequence: TGTGCCAGTAGTTCCCTGACAGGGGGTTCGTCCACTGAAGCTTTCTTT.

This clone was seen more than once but under ten times. The chain is built from TRBV30 and TRBJ2-7; a weak D match, TRBD1 (6 bases). The CDR3 sequence is 13 residues long. Germline CDR1 and CDR2: GTSNPN and SVGIG (reference sequence). V lost 1 base to trimming and J lost 2 bases, with 9 bases between them. DNA for the CDR3: TGTGCCTGGAGTGCGGACAGTGCCTACGAGCAGTACTTC. Its protein is CAWSADSAYEQYF.

This clone was observed a handful of times. The chain joins TRBV6-5 to TRBJ1-2; 7 bases are shared with TRBD1. The germline V gene encodes CDR1 MNHEY and CDR2 SVGAGI. This CDR3 comprises 16 residues. Unmatched junction bases numbered 10, after V lost 2 bases and J lost 4 bases. The DNA of the CDR3 is TGTGCCAGCAGTTACGCCCGAACAGGGGCTGGCTATGGCTACACCTTC. Its translation is CASSYARTGAGYGYTF.

V usage is TRBV16 and J usage is TRBJ1-1, with 8 nucleotides matching TRBD1. Unmatched junction bases numbered 12, after V lost 4 bases and J lost 8 bases. CDR3 length: 15 amino acids. The germline V gene encodes CDR1 KGHSY and CDR2 FQNENV. CDR3 DNA sequence: TGTGCCAGCAGCCGCGAGGGACAGGCAAAATACGAAGCTTTCTTT. This encodes CASSREGQAKYEAFF.

This clone was recorded a few times. The chain joins TRBV7-2 to TRBJ1-1, with D hard to call. V lost 1 base to trimming and J lost 7 bases, with 7 bases between them. CDR1 SGHTA and CDR2 FQGNSA come from the germline V gene. The CDR3 is 12 amino acids. Here the CDR3 reads CASSLVNREAFF. The CDR3 DNA sequence: TGTGCCAGCAGCTTAGTAAATCGTGAAGCTTTCTTT. The full variable domain, in which reference TRBV7-2 and TRBJ1-1 provide the parts outside the CDR3, is GAGVSQSPSNKVTEKGKDVELRCDPISGHTALYWYRQSLGQGLEFLIYFQGNSAPDKSGLPSDRFSAERTGGSVSTLTIQRTQQEDSAVYLCASSLVNREAFFGQGTRLTVV.

In this sample, this clone turned up a few times. The rearrangement joins TRBV28 to TRBJ2-7; TRBD1 aligns across 7 bases. Looked up from germline, CDR1 is MDHEN and CDR2 is SYDVKM. The CDR3 contains 14 residues. The ends lost 5 bases at V and 3 bases at J; junction bases unmatched: 7. Here the CDR3 DNA reads TGTGCCAGCAGTCCTGGGACAGACGGCTACGAGCAGTACTTC. Translating it yields CASSPGTDGYEQYF.

The chain couples TRBV6-1 to TRBJ2-3; possibly TRBD2 for D (5 bases). The CDR3 runs 17 residues. CDR1 is MNHNS, CDR2 SASEGT, per germline. The V gene lost 2 bases and the J gene lost 7 bases, with 22 bases spanning the gap. This CDR3 reads CASSELRAFNIMHTQYF. The CDR3 DNA reads TGTGCCAGCAGTGAATTGCGGGCCTTCAATATAATGCATACGCAGTATTTT.

This clone was found a few times. The rearrangement joins TRBV13 to TRBJ2-7; a possible D gene is TRBD1 (6 bases). V gave up 0 bases and J gave up 2 bases, with 8 bases separating them. Germline CDR1 is PRHDT and CDR2 is FYEKMQ (reference sequence). The CDR3 consists of 14 residues. CDR3 DNA: TGTGCCAGCAGCTTAGGAAGGGGGACCTACGAGCAGTACTTC. Translation gives CASSLGRGTYEQYF.

The chain is built from TRBV28 and TRBJ1-2; D may be TRBD1 (5 bases). The CDR3 runs to 14 residues. Per the germline V gene, CDR1 is MDHEN and CDR2 is SYDVKM. Trimming cost V 5 bases and J 3 bases, with 13 bases left between them. CDR3 loop: CASSPPPGDYGYTF. DNA of the CDR3: TGTGCCAGCAGTCCCCCGCCGGGGGACTATGGCTACACCTTC.

This clone was picked up a small number of times. The chain joins TRBV29-1 to TRBJ2-7; 7 nucleotides match TRBD1. The CDR3 runs to 14 residues. The germline gives CDR1 SQVTM, CDR2 ANQGSEA. Trimming cost V 3 bases and J 3 bases; bases outside gene matches: 8. CDR3 in amino acids: CSVEDGQVGYEQYF. The CDR3 DNA reads as TGCAGCGTTGAGGACGGACAGGTGGGCTACGAGCAGTACTTC.

The chain has TRBV7-9 and TRBJ2-2; perhaps TRBD2 as D (6 bases). V lost 2 bases and J 7 bases, leaving 23 bases between the germline ends. This CDR3 region has 18 residues. Germline CDR1 reads SEHNR; CDR2 reads FQNEAQ (reference sequence). CDR3 sequence: CASSLYLTSRSVIGELFF. CDR3 nucleotides: TGTGCCAGCAGCTTATATCTTACTAGCCGCTCTGTGATCGGGGAGCTGTTTTTT.

The V call is TRBV5-6, the J call TRBJ1-1; no clear D. The CDR3 has 15 residues. The germline V gene encodes CDR1 SGHDT and CDR2 YYEEEE. Deletions cut 4 bases from V and 5 bases from J, with 18 bases between. The CDR3 DNA reads TGTGCCAGCAGCCCACTGTACGGGTTTTATACTGAAGCTTTCTTT. Protein product: CASSPLYGFYTEAFF.

The sample holds a few counts of this clone. The V gene is TRBV5-1, the J gene TRBJ2-1; TRBD2 agrees at 7 bases. Trimming took 5 bases from V and 3 from J; bases not matched to a gene: 5. Germline assignment: CDR1 SGHRS and CDR2 YFSETQ. The CDR3 sequence is 14 residues long. This chain's CDR3 is CASSETSNYNEQFF. For the CDR3, the DNA is TGCGCCAGCAGTGAGACTAGCAACTACAATGAGCAGTTCTTC.

The genes are TRBV5-4 and TRBJ2-7, with a tentative D call TRBD1 (6 bases). The germline V gene has CDR1 SGHNT and CDR2 YYREEE (reference sequence). This CDR3 is 13 amino acids long. V lost 0 bases, J lost 5 bases, and 9 bases lay in between. CDR3 sequence (DNA): TGTGCCAGCAGCTTGGCAGGGGCCCACGAGCAGTACTTC. The encoded protein is CASSLAGAHEQYF.

The rearrangement joins TRBV28 to TRBJ2-5; the D is unclear. Germline CDR1 MDHEN, CDR2 SYDVKM. This CDR3 contains 19 residues. V gave up 2 bases and J gave up 3 bases, with 25 bases separating them. CDR3 sequence reads: CASSLPPGLGSQPEETQYF. CDR3 sequence (DNA): TGTGCCAGCAGTTTACCTCCGGGTCTCGGATCACAACCTGAAGAGACCCAGTACTTC.

This clone was seen only a few times. V and J are TRBV11-3 and TRBJ2-1; 15 bases align to TRBD2. V dropped 5 bases and J dropped 8; count of bases not matched to a gene: 13. The CDR3 runs to 18 residues. The germline CDR1 and CDR2 sequences are SGHNT and YENEEA. The CDR3 DNA sequence: TGTGCCAGCAGCGCTAGCCCCTGGACTAGCGGGGGGGCGGATGAGCAGTTCTTC. It translates to CASSASPWTSGGADEQFF.

This clone turned up a few times. The genes are TRBV6-5 and TRBJ1-2; 7 bases are shared with TRBD1. V lost 5 bases and J lost 4; bases outside the gene matches: 7. CDR1 and CDR2 from the germline V gene are MNHEY and SVGAGI. The CDR3 runs to 14 residues. In DNA, the CDR3 is TGTGCCAGCAGTACCGGGACAGAGATCTATGGCTACACCTTC. Protein: CASSTGTEIYGYTF.